The next 23 T cell receptor beta chains were all read from a single sample in a study of blood T cell repertoires in COVID-19. The protocol was immunoSEQ multiplex PCR, while the TCRdb copy is restricted to in-frame clones and leaves out a portion. The table records roughly 150,000 clones, roughly 88% of them present only once. The material sequenced was peripheral blood. These receptors were obtained from a man in his late teens or twenties with COVID-19, enrolled during active disease.

DNA of the CDR3: TGTGCCAGCTCCCAAGGGACTAGCGGGTCCACCGGGGAGCTGTTTTTT. Translating gives CASSQGTSGSTGELFF. This chain links TRBV5-4 with TRBJ2-2; 12 positions match TRBD2. CDR3 length: 16 residues. The germline V gene encodes CDR1 SGHNT and CDR2 YYREEE (reference sequence). After removal of 7 bases from V and 4 bases from J, the junction contained 8 bases not matched to a gene.

The chain has TRBV7-2 and TRBJ2-5, with D maybe TRBD1 (6 bases). The V gene's germline CDR1 is SGHTA and CDR2 FQGNSA. Deletions cut 3 bases from V and 1 base from J, with 12 bases between. The CDR3 spans 15 residues. The CDR3 loop is CASSFFGGPQETQYF. For the CDR3, the DNA is TGTGCCAGCAGCTTCTTTGGGGGCCCCCAAGAGACCCAGTACTTC.

This clone has just one count. J is TRBJ2-2 and V is TRBV30, with D perhaps TRBD2 (5 bases). Germline-derived CDR1 and CDR2 are GTSNPN and SVGIG (reference sequence). This CDR3 comprises 13 residues. V shed 5 bases and J shed 1 base, with 8 bases lying between them. In DNA, the CDR3 is TGTGCCTGGGGCGGACTGAACACCGGGGAGCTGTTTTTT. It specifies CAWGGLNTGELFF.

The CDR3 here is CATSSGARETQYF. DNA of the CDR3: TGTGCCACCAGCAGTGGGGCCCGAGAGACCCAGTACTTC. The chain joins TRBV15 to TRBJ2-5; D perhaps matches TRBD1 (5 bases). The germline V gene encodes CDR1 LNHNV and CDR2 YYDKDF (reference sequence). Trimming cost V 3 bases and J 4 bases, with 9 bases left between them. The CDR3 covers 13 residues.

The V and J genes are TRBV24-1 and TRBJ2-7; 12 bases fit TRBD2. The CDR3 loop spans 15 amino acids. Germline V CDR1 and CDR2: KGHDR, SFDVKD. The ends lost 4 bases at V and 6 bases at J; junction bases unmatched: 6. In DNA form, the CDR3 reads TGTGCCACCAGTGACGTGACTAGCGGGAGCATCGAGCAGTACTTC. It codes for CATSDVTSGSIEQYF.

The genes are TRBV11-3 and TRBJ2-7, with a possible D match to TRBD2 (5 bases). The length of the CDR3 is 16 residues. Germline assignment: CDR1 SGHNT and CDR2 YENEEA. With 10 bases removed from V and 7 bases from J, the gap between germline ends came to 29 bases. CDR3 nucleotides: TGTGCCACCCTCCGCCGGAGAGTACGATCGGGGTATGAGCAGTACTTC. This translates into CATLRRRVRSGYEQYF. Together with reference TRBV11-3 and TRBJ2-7, the CDR3 gives the full variable domain: EAGVVQSPRYKIIEKKQPVAFWCNPISGHNTLYWYLQNLGQGPELLIRYENEEAVDDSQLPKDRFSAERLKGVDSTLKIQPAELGDSAVYLCATLRRRVRSGYEQYFGPGTRLTVT.

This chain connects TRBV11-2 to TRBJ2-3, with TRBD2 as a possible D gene (5 bases). V was trimmed by 2 bases and J by 3 bases, leaving 12 bases between them. Germline V gene lookup returns CDR1 SGHAT and CDR2 FQNNGV. CDR3 length equals 15 residues. The CDR3 loop reads CASSLTGWRTDTQYF. The CDR3 DNA reads as TGTGCCAGCAGCTTAACGGGATGGAGGACAGATACGCAGTATTTT.

The V gene is TRBV19, the J gene TRBJ1-1; a possible D gene is TRBD1 (5 bases). The CDR3 has 15 residues. The germline V and J ends were trimmed by 3 bases and 1 base, with 12 bases remaining between them. Germline V gene sequence: CDR1 LNHDA, CDR2 SQIVND (reference sequence). The CDR3 bases are TGTGCCAGTAGTATGACGGGACTCTCGAACACTGAAGCTTTCTTT. This translates into CASSMTGLSNTEAFF. Complete variable domain (other parts from reference TRBV19 and TRBJ1-1): DGGITQSPKYLFRKEGQNVTLSCEQNLNHDAMYWYRQDPGQGLRLIYYSQIVNDFQKGDIAEGYSVSREKKESFPLTVTSAQKNPTAFYLCASSMTGLSNTEAFFGQGTRLTVV.

This clone appeared a single time. The rearrangement joins TRBV30 to TRBJ2-7, with 9 bases lining up with TRBD1. The CDR3 has 15 residues. Trimming cost V 2 bases and J 6 bases; bases outside gene matches: 11. CDR1 is GTSNPN, CDR2 SVGIG, per germline (reference sequence). The CDR3 sequence: CAWSIWTGVLAEQYF. CDR3 nucleotides: TGTGCCTGGAGTATATGGACAGGGGTGCTTGCCGAGCAGTACTTC.

The chain is built from TRBV5-6 and TRBJ2-3, with TRBD2 matching 14 bases. This CDR3 has 19 amino acids. Germline trimming cut 3 bases from V and 4 bases from J; bases unmatched to any gene: 13. In germline, CDR1 is SGHDT, CDR2 YYEEEE. CDR3 amino acids: CASSYKLGTSGSAADTQYF. In DNA, the CDR3 is TGTGCCAGCAGCTATAAACTGGGGACTAGCGGGAGTGCGGCAGATACGCAGTATTTT.

The CDR3 sequence is CASSLVAGAYEQYF. As DNA, the CDR3 is TGTGCCAGCAGCTTGGTAGCGGGAGCCTACGAGCAGTACTTC. The V gene is TRBV5-6, the J gene TRBJ2-7, with 9 positions matching TRBD2. The germline V gene encodes CDR1 SGHDT and CDR2 YYEEEE. The CDR3 runs to 14 residues. The trim removed 0 bases at V and 2 bases at J, leaving 0 bases unmatched.

This clone has only one observation. The chain links TRBV29-1 to TRBJ2-2, with 11 bases that match TRBD1. The trim removed 4 bases at V and 4 bases at J, leaving 2 bases unmatched. The germline gives CDR1 SQVTM, CDR2 ANQGSEA. CDR3 size: 14 residues. The CDR3 reads CSVAGTGGTGELFF. CDR3 DNA sequence: TGCAGCGTTGCCGGGACAGGGGGCACCGGGGAGCTGTTTTTT.

The chain has TRBV10-3 and TRBJ2-2; D might be TRBD2 (5 bases). CDR1 is ENHRY and CDR2 is SYGVKD in the germline V gene. CDR3 size: 13 residues. Deletions cut 10 bases from V and 8 bases from J, with 17 bases between. For the CDR3, the DNA is TGTGCCACTTTTCCAGGAGGTGCGGGGGAGCTGTTTTTT. Translated, it gives CATFPGGAGELFF.

The chain uses TRBV5-1 and TRBJ2-7; perhaps TRBD1 as D (5 bases). This CDR3 has 14 amino acids. V was trimmed by 3 bases and J by 6 bases, leaving 16 bases between them. CDR1 is SGHRS, CDR2 YFSETQ, per germline. CDR3 DNA: TGCGCCAGCAGCTCGGACCTTAGGGGAAGCGAGCAGTACTTC. This encodes CASSSDLRGSEQYF.

This clone was counted once. This chain uses TRBV7-6 with TRBJ2-2; 8 positions agree with TRBD2. Germline V gene data show CDR1 as SGHVS and CDR2 as FNYEAQ. There are 16 residues in the CDR3. The V segment lost 2 bases and the J segment 1 base; nucleotides outside the gene matches: 3. CDR3 nucleotides: TGTGCCAGCAGCTTATTTGCGGGGGGGAACACCGGGGAGCTGTTTTTT. This sequence encodes CASSLFAGGNTGELFF.

J is TRBJ2-5 and V is TRBV5-8; 9 positions match TRBD1. The trim removed 0 bases at V and 0 bases at J, leaving 3 bases unmatched. Looked up from germline, CDR1 is SGHTS and CDR2 is YDEGEE. CDR3 length: 16 amino acids. The CDR3 reads CASSLGTGVYQETQYF. The CDR3 nucleotides are TGTGCCAGCAGCTTGGGGACAGGGGTTTACCAAGAGACCCAGTACTTC.

The gene calls are TRBV28 and TRBJ1-1; D perhaps matches TRBD1 (5 bases). Germline values: CDR1 MDHEN, CDR2 SYDVKM. This CDR3 is built from 14 residues. V lost 3 bases and J 4 bases, leaving 12 bases between the germline ends. CDR3 amino acids: CASSLGGSSTEAFF. As DNA, the CDR3 is TGTGCCAGCAGTTTGGGGGGATCCAGCACTGAAGCTTTCTTT. The whole variable domain, filled in from reference TRBV28 and TRBJ1-1, reads DVKVTQSSRYLVKRTGEKVFLECVQDMDHENMFWYRQDPGLGLRLIYFSYDVKMKEKGDIPEGYSVSREKKERFSLILESASTNQTSMYLCASSLGGSSTEAFFGQGTRLTVV.

V is TRBV4-1 and J is TRBJ1-2; tentatively, D is TRBD1 (6 bases). V lost 4 bases to trimming and J lost 4 bases, with 16 bases between them. Germline V gene sequence: CDR1 MGHRA, CDR2 YSYEKL. The CDR3 runs 15 residues. In DNA, the CDR3 is TGCGCCAGCAGCCGAGAGTGGGGGCAATTCTATGGCTACACCTTC. This codes for CASSREWGQFYGYTF.

The chain recombines TRBV28 with TRBJ2-5, with 11 bases aligning to TRBD1. In germline, CDR1 is MDHEN, CDR2 SYDVKM. The CDR3 is 14 amino acids. V lost 6 bases, J lost 5 bases, and 5 bases stayed unmatched. The DNA of the CDR3 is TGTGCCAGCAGCACGGACAGGGGGCACGAGACCCAGTACTTC. Protein sequence: CASSTDRGHETQYF.

The chain combines TRBV4-1 with TRBJ2-5, with 10 bases aligning to TRBD2. This CDR3 has 13 residues. Germline CDR1 MGHRA, CDR2 YSYEKL. V gave up 4 bases and J gave up 5 bases; unmatched junction bases: 1. For the CDR3, the DNA is TGCGCCAGCAGCCTGACTAGCGGGGAGACCCAGTACTTC. Its translation: CASSLTSGETQYF.

The genes are TRBV9 and TRBJ1-2; D is unclear. The CDR3 totals 14 residues. Germline V gene lookup returns CDR1 SGDLS and CDR2 YYNGEE. V was trimmed by 4 bases and J by 3 bases, leaving 13 bases between them. The CDR3 protein is CASSPARQYYGYTF. The DNA for the CDR3 is TGTGCCAGCAGCCCCGCCAGGCAGTACTATGGCTACACCTTC. Full variable domain (missing parts from reference TRBV9 and TRBJ1-2): DSGVTQTPKHLITATGQRVTLRCSPRSGDLSVYWYQQSLDQGLQFLIQYYNGEERAKGNILERFSAQQFPDLHSELNLSSLELGDSALYFCASSPARQYYGYTFGSGTRLTVV.

The chain links TRBV7-2 to TRBJ2-5; 10 bases agree with TRBD2. The CDR3 is 16 residues long. J was trimmed by 7 bases and V by 5 bases; bases with no gene match: 13. Germline loops: CDR1 SGHTA, CDR2 FQGNSA. The CDR3 here is CASSLGASGSRGTQYF. The CDR3 DNA is TGTGCCAGCAGCCTAGGGGCTAGCGGGAGTAGGGGGACCCAGTACTTC.

V and J are TRBV5-1 and TRBJ1-2; D not certain. This CDR3 is built from 15 residues. Germline V gene lookup returns CDR1 SGHRS and CDR2 YFSETQ. Between the trimmed V and J ends, which lost 1 base and 3 bases, there was a span of 13 bases. The CDR3 protein is CASSLLVRADYGYTF. Written as DNA, the CDR3 is TGCGCCAGCAGCTTGCTGGTGCGGGCTGACTATGGCTACACCTTC.